Presented here are 21 T cell receptor beta chains from one specimen sequenced in a study of T-cell memory formation after mild COVID-19. MiXCR, run by TCRdb on the 5' RACE reads, gives a single entry per CDR3 protein. The sample has 200,000 or so distinct CDR3 sequences, roughly 17% seen once. Sequences were obtained from PBMCs or a T cell subset sorted from them (not recorded which). The receptors originated from an adult woman who had mild COVID-19 (a few samples of this study predate the infection). Cell type and time point are not known.

This clonotype has only a few counts. The chain employs TRBV20-1 and TRBJ2-3, with TRBD2 identical over 11 bases. The junction had 3 bases not matched to a gene; V was cut back by 0 bases and J by 7 bases. The germline V gene encodes CDR1 DFQATT and CDR2 SNEGSKA (reference sequence). This CDR3 region has 14 residues. CDR3 sequence reads: CSARDSGRGNTQYF. For the CDR3, the DNA is TGCAGTGCTAGAGATAGCGGGAGGGGAAATACGCAGTATTTT.

Here the CDR3 DNA reads TGCAGCGTTGAAGTAAGACAGGGGCTTAGCTCCTACAATGAGCAGTTCTTC. It codes for CSVEVRQGLSSYNEQFF. V and J are TRBV29-1 and TRBJ2-1; 8 bases agree with TRBD1. Germline V lookup: CDR1 SQVTM, CDR2 ANQGSEA. This CDR3 has 17 amino acids. V dropped 1 base and J dropped 0; count of bases not matched to a gene: 8.

The rearrangement links TRBV4-2 to TRBJ2-7; 8 nucleotides agree with TRBD2. V dropped 4 bases and J dropped 2; count of bases not matched to a gene: 4. This CDR3 is 14 amino acids long. From germline, CDR1 is LGHNA and CDR2 YNFKEQ. CDR3 in DNA: TGTGCCAGCAGCCCTAAGCGGGGGACCTACGAGCAGTACTTC. Translation: CASSPKRGTYEQYF.

This rearrangement joins TRBV19 to TRBJ2-7; 7 bases agree with TRBD1. This CDR3 is 16 amino acids long. V was pared by 4 bases and J by 1 base, with 10 bases of the junction left unmatched. Germline CDR1 is LNHDA and CDR2 is SQIVND (reference sequence). For the CDR3, the DNA is TGTGCCAGTAGTAGAGGGCAGGGGGAAGTTTCCTACGAGCAGTACTTC. It specifies CASSRGQGEVSYEQYF.

This clonotype was counted ten times or more. The CDR3, as DNA: TGTGCCAGCAGCCTGGGACAGGGGGTCTACAATGAGCAGTTCTTC. It is translated as CASSLGQGVYNEQFF. This chain joins TRBV7-9 and TRBJ2-1, with 11 bases fitting TRBD1. V dropped 5 bases and J dropped 3; count of bases not matched to a gene: 3. CDR1 and CDR2 from the germline V gene are SEHNR and FQNEAQ (reference sequence). The CDR3 totals 15 residues.

This chain links TRBV12-3 or TRBV12-4 with TRBJ1-2; 7 bases are a match to TRBD1. With 2 bases clipped from V and 0 bases from J, the junction kept 6 bases outside the gene matches. The CDR3 has 16 amino acids. The CDR3 sequence: CASSLRRDRANYGYTF. CDR3 DNA sequence: TGTGCCAGCAGTTTAAGGAGAGACAGGGCTAACTATGGCTACACCTTC.

The V gene is TRBV7-9, the J gene TRBJ2-5; D unresolved. Per the germline V gene, CDR1 is SEHNR and CDR2 is FQNEAQ (reference sequence). V was trimmed by 5 bases and J by 5 bases, leaving 24 bases between them. The CDR3 length is 17 residues. The CDR3 nucleotides are TGTGCCAGCAGCCATCGGCGCCAGAGCTCCCCTCGGGAGACCCAGTACTTC. Protein: CASSHRRQSSPRETQYF.

The gene calls are TRBV5-1 and TRBJ2-2, with TRBD2 identical over 7 bases. CDR3 length: 16 amino acids. Germline trimming cut 4 bases from V and 0 bases from J; bases unmatched to any gene: 6. Germline lookup yields CDR1 SGHRS and CDR2 YFSETQ. The CDR3 bases are TGCGCCAGCAGCCCTACGGGACTACCGAACACCGGGGAGCTGTTTTTT. Translated, it gives CASSPTGLPNTGELFF.

This clonotype was detected only a few times. J is TRBJ2-2 and V is TRBV6-5, with D perhaps TRBD1 or TRBD2 (5 bases each). Trimming removed 0 bases from V and 4 bases from J, with 9 bases in between. Germline V gene lookup returns CDR1 MNHEY and CDR2 SVGAGI. This CDR3 contains 15 residues. This chain's CDR3 is CASSYSGVGTGELFF. DNA of the CDR3: TGTGCCAGCAGTTACTCGGGGGTCGGCACCGGGGAGCTGTTTTTT.

This clonotype was seen ten or more times. The gene calls are TRBV5-1 and TRBJ2-5, with 11 bases identical to TRBD1. J gave up 5 bases and V 4 bases, and 7 bases lay outside the gene matches. The CDR3 is 15 amino acids. Germline values: CDR1 SGHRS, CDR2 YFSETQ. The CDR3 nucleotides are TGCGCCAGCAGCGAACCGGACAGGGGGCGGGAGACCCAGTACTTC. Its translation: CASSEPDRGRETQYF.

This clonotype has more than one count but fewer than ten. V usage is TRBV6-2 or TRBV6-3 and J usage is TRBJ2-5; 7 positions match TRBD2. The ends lost 7 bases at V and 4 bases at J; junction bases unmatched: 9. Germline CDR1 and CDR2: MNHEY and SVGEGT. CDR3 length: 14 residues. CDR3: CASTPGGGAETQYF. In DNA form, the CDR3 reads TGTGCCAGCACCCCCGGCGGGGGAGCAGAGACCCAGTACTTC.

The genes are TRBV5-1 and TRBJ1-3, with D hard to call. The germline gives CDR1 SGHRS, CDR2 YFSETQ. Deletions cut 0 bases from V and 4 bases from J, with 11 bases between. The CDR3 contains 15 residues. The CDR3 protein is CASSLEGGSGNTIYF. The DNA of the CDR3 is TGCGCCAGCAGCTTGGAAGGAGGGTCCGGAAACACCATATATTTT. The variable domain in full, completed from reference TRBV5-1 and TRBJ1-3, reads KAGVTQTPRYLIKTRGQQVTLSCSPISGHRSVSWYQQTPGQGLQFLFEYFSETQRNKGNFPGRFSGRQFSNSRSEMNVSTLELGDSALYLCASSLEGGSGNTIYFGEGSWLTVV.

Notes on this clonotype: Relative to the germline gene, one junction end is altered; a read error may explain this. This rearrangement joins TRBV7-9 to TRBJ2-3, with 12 bases matching TRBD1. The CDR3 spans 17 residues. The V gene's germline CDR1 is SEHNR and CDR2 FQNEAQ (reference sequence). CDR3 loop: CASSPLGQGAGRDTHYF. The CDR3 bases are TGTGCCAGCAGCCCCCTGGGACAGGGGGCGGGCAGGGATACGCATTATTTT. The variable domain in full, with the rest retrieved from reference TRBV7-9 and TRBJ2-3, is DTGVSQNPRHKITKRGQNVTFRCDPISEHNRLYWYRQTLGQGPEFLTYFQNEAQLEKSRLLSDRFSAERPKGSFSTLEIQRTEQGDSAMYLCASSPLGQGAGRDTHYFGPGTRLTVL.

In the case of this clonotype: Being one base from a much bigger clone, this may be a read error. This chain connects TRBV5-1 to TRBJ2-5, with TRBD2 matching 10 bases. The CDR3 runs to 15 residues. Germline V gives CDR1 SGHRS, CDR2 YFSETQ. In nucleotides, the CDR3 is TGCGCCAGCAGCTCCAAGCGGGGGGGACGAGAGAGCCAGTACTTC. Translated: CASSSKRGGRESQYF. Full variable domain (outside the CDR3, taken from reference TRBV5-1 and TRBJ2-5): KAGVTQTPRYLIKTRGQQVTLSCSPISGHRSVSWYQQTPGQGLQFLFEYFSETQRNKGNFPGRFSGRQFSNSRSEMNVSTLELGDSALYLCASSSKRGGRESQYFGPGTRLLVL.

This clonotype has more than one count but fewer than ten. The chain has TRBV6-6 and TRBJ1-6; D unresolved. V lost 1 base and J 6 bases, leaving 7 bases between the germline ends. The CDR3 consists of 14 residues. Germline V gene sequence: CDR1 MNHNY, CDR2 SVGAGI (reference sequence). The CDR3 sequence: CASSYWSANSPLHF. CDR3 DNA: TGTGCCAGCAGTTACTGGTCAGCTAATTCACCCCTCCACTTT.

With regard to this clonotype: The missing conserved phenylalanine or tryptophan at the end of this CDR3 makes a read error likely. The DNA is left out, because the CDR3 cannot be placed on it with certainty; the CDR3 is given as TCRdb lists it. The chain has TRBV6-1 and TRBJ1-1. The V gene's germline CDR1 is MNHNS and CDR2 SASEGT. 11 amino acids form the CDR3, both terminal residues included. CDR3 sequence reads: CASSGGLGTPY.

The rearrangement joins TRBV10-3 to TRBJ2-6; the match to TRBD1 covers 7 bases. Germline CDR1 and CDR2: ENHRY and SYGVKD. The J segment lost 4 bases and the V segment lost 2 bases, leaving 2 bases of the junction unmatched. This CDR3 has 15 residues. In nucleotides, the CDR3 is TGTGCCATCAGTGAGACAGGGGAAGGGGCCAACGTCCTGACTTTC. Amino acids: CAISETGEGANVLTF.

CDR3 DNA sequence: TGCGCCAGCAGCACTAGTCGGCAAAATGAGCAGTTCTTC. Translating it yields CASSTSRQNEQFF. V is TRBV5-1 and J is TRBJ2-1, with D maybe TRBD2 (5 bases). This CDR3 comprises 13 residues. Looked up from germline, CDR1 is SGHRS and CDR2 is YFSETQ. V was cut by 4 bases and J by 7 bases, with 12 bases left in between. The entire variable domain, with the rest obtained from reference TRBV5-1 and TRBJ2-1, is as follows: KAGVTQTPRYLIKTRGQQVTLSCSPISGHRSVSWYQQTPGQGLQFLFEYFSETQRNKGNFPGRFSGRQFSNSRSEMNVSTLELGDSALYLCASSTSRQNEQFFGPGTRLTVL.

CDR3 coding DNA: TGCAGTGCTAGAGATGACGGGGAAAAACTGTTTTTT. This sequence encodes CSARDDGEKLFF. The gene calls are TRBV20-1 and TRBJ1-4; no clear D gene. Germline V gives CDR1 DFQATT, CDR2 SNEGSKA (reference sequence). This CDR3 is built from 12 residues. Trimming left V 0 bases short and J 8 bases short, with 7 bases between.

This rearrangement joins TRBV27 to TRBJ1-1; a possible D gene is TRBD1 (6 bases). The CDR3 has 15 residues. Trimming took 3 bases from V and 2 from J, leaving 13 bases between them. Germline CDR1 MNHEY, CDR2 SMNVEV (reference sequence). The CDR3 region has the DNA TGTGCCAGCAGTTTCGGGGGGGCGCAAAACACTGAAGCTTTCTTT. Its protein is CASSFGGAQNTEAFF.

This clonotype was picked up many times. This rearrangement joins TRBV27 to TRBJ2-3, with 7 nucleotides matching TRBD2. The germline V gene has CDR1 MNHEY and CDR2 SMNVEV (reference sequence). V lost 0 bases, J lost 5 bases, and 5 bases stayed unmatched. This CDR3 has 15 residues. CDR3 loop: CASSLSAGVLDTQYF. In nucleotides, the CDR3 is TGTGCCAGCAGTTTATCTGCGGGAGTGTTAGATACGCAGTATTTT.